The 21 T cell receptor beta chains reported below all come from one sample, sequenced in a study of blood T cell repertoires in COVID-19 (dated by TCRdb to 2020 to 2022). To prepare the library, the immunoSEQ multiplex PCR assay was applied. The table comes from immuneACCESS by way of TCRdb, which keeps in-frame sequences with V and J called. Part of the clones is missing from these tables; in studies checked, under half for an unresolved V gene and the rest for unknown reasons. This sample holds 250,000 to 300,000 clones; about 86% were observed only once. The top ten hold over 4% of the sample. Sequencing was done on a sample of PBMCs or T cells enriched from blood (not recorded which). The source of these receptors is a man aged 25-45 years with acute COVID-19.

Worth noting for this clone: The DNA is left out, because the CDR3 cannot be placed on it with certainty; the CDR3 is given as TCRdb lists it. CDR3 residues: CASSKGEVGRGTYNEQFF. The chain joins TRBV21-1 to TRBJ2-1; no DNA check was done on the table's D call, TRBD2. TRBV21-1 is a pseudogene locus. The CDR3 spans 18 residues, counting both ends.

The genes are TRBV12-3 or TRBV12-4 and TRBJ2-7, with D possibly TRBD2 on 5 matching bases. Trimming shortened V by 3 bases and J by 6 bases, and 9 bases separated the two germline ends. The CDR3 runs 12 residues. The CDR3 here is CASSLGAGEQYV. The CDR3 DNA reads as TGTGCCAGCAGTTTGGGCGCGGGCGAGCAGTACGTC.

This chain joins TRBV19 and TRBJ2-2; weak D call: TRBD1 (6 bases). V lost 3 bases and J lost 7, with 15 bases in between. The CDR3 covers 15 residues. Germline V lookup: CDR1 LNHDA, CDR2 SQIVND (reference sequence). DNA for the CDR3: TGTGCCAGTAGTATGTCAGGGGTGGCTCACGGGGAGCTGTTTTTT. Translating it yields CASSMSGVAHGELFF.

This CDR3 reads CASNLPGGNGYTF. The CDR3 DNA reads as TGTGCCAGCAACCTACCGGGGGGGAACGGCTACACCTTC. The V and J genes are TRBV6-5 and TRBJ1-2, with D perhaps matching TRBD1 (5 bases). The CDR3 is made up of 13 amino acids. Trimming removed 7 bases at V and 8 bases at J, with 17 bases between. Looked up from germline, CDR1 is MNHEY and CDR2 is SVGAGI.

In nucleotides, the CDR3 is TGTGCCAGCAGCTCGGGACAGGGGCAAGAGACCCAGTACTTC. Residues: CASSSGQGQETQYF. The chain couples TRBV7-2 to TRBJ2-5; 10 nucleotides match TRBD1. V was clipped by 4 bases and J by 2 bases; unmatched bases: 1. In germline, CDR1 is SGHTA, CDR2 FQGNSA. CDR3 length: 14 amino acids.

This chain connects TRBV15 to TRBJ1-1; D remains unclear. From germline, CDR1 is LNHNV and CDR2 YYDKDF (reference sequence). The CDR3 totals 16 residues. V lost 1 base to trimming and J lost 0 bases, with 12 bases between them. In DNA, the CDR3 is TGTGCCACCAGCAGAGGGCGGATCTTCATGAACACTGAAGCTTTCTTT. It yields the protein CATSRGRIFMNTEAFF.

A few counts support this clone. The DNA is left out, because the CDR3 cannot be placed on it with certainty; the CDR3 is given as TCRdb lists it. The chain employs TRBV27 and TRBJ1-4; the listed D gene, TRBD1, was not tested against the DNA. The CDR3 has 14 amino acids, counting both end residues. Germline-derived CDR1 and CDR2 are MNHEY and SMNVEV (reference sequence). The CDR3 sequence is CASSSSQGFQKLFF.

The DNA for the CDR3 is TGTGCCAGCAGGGGGGGAGGGGCCTACGAGCAGTACGTC. Translation: CASRGGGAYEQYV. This sequence joins TRBV6-5 and TRBJ2-7; TRBD2 matches 7 bases. CDR1 is MNHEY and CDR2 is SVGAGI in the germline V gene. The CDR3 has 13 amino acids. The V gene end was trimmed by 6 bases and the J gene end by 2 bases; junction bases not matched to a gene: 4.

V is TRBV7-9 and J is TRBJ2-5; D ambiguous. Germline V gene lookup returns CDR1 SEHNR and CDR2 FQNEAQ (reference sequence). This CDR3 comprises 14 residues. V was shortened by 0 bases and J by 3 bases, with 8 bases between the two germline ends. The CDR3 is CASSLALVEETQYF. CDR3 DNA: TGTGCCAGCAGCTTAGCTCTAGTGGAAGAGACCCAGTACTTC.

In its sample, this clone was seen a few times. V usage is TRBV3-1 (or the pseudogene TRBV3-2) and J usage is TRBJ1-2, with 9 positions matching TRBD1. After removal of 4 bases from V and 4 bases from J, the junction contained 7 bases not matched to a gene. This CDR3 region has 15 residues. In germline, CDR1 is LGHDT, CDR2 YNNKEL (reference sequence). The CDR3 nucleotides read TGTGCCAGCAGCCGTCCGGGACAGGGTTTCTATGGCTACACCTTC. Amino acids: CASSRPGQGFYGYTF.

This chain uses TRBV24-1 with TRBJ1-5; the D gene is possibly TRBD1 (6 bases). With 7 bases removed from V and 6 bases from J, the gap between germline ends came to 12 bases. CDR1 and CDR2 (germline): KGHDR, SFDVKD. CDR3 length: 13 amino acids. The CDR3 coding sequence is TGTGCCACCAGAGCTGGGGGCGGTCAGCCCCAGCATTTT. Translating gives CATRAGGGQPQHF.

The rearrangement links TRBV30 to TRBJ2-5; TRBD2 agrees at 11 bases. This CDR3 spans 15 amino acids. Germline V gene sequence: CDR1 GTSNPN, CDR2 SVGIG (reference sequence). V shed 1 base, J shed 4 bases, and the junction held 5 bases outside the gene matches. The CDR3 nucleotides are TGTGCCTGGAGTGGGCTCGGGACTAGCGGAGAGACCCAGTACTTC. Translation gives CAWSGLGTSGETQYF. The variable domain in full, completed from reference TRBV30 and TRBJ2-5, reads SQTIHQWPATLVQPVGSPLSLECTVEGTSNPNLYWYRQAAGRGLQLLFYSVGIGQISSEVPQNLSASRPQDRQFILSSKKLLLSDSGFYLCAWSGLGTSGETQYFGPGTRLLVL.

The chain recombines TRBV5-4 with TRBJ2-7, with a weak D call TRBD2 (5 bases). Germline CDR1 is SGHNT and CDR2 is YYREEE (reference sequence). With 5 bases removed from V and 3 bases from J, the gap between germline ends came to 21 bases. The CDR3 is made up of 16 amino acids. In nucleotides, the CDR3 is TGTGCCAGCAGTGATCCGACCGGAGGTGGGGACTACGAGCAGTACGTC. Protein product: CASSDPTGGGDYEQYV.

The CDR3 protein is CASSQTVPRAHSGNTIYF. In DNA, the CDR3 is TGTGCCAGCAGCCAAACGGTCCCCAGGGCACACTCTGGAAACACCATATATTTT. This sequence joins TRBV7-9 and TRBJ1-3, with a possible D match to TRBD1 (5 bases). The CDR3 covers 18 residues. Trimming removed 5 bases from V and 0 bases from J, with 20 bases in between. The V gene's germline CDR1 is SEHNR and CDR2 FQNEAQ (reference sequence).

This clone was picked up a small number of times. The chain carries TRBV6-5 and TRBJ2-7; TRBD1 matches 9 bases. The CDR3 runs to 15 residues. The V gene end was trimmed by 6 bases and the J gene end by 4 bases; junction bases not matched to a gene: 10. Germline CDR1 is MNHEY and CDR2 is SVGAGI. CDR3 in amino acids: CASSVQGQGLYEQYV. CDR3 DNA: TGTGCCAGCAGCGTTCAAGGACAGGGGCTTTACGAGCAGTACGTC.

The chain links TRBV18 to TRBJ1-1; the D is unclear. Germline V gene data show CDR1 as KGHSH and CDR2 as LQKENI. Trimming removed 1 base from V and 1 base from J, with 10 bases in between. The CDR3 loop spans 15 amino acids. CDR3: CASSPLSGRNTEAFF. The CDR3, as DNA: TGTGCCAGCTCACCACTCTCCGGGAGGAACACTGAAGCTTTCTTT. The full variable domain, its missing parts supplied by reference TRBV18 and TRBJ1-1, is NAGVMQNPRHLVRRRGQEARLRCSPMKGHSHVYWYRQLPEEGLKFMVYLQKENIIDESGMPKERFSAEFPKEGPSILRIQQVVRGDSAAYFCASSPLSGRNTEAFFGQGTRLTVV.

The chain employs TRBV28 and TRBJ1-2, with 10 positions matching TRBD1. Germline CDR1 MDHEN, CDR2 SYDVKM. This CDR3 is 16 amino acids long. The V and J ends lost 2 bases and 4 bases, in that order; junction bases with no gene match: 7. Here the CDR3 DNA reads TGTGCCAGCAGTTTACCGCCGACAGGGGGCGGCTATGGCTACACCTTC. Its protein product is CASSLPPTGGGYGYTF.

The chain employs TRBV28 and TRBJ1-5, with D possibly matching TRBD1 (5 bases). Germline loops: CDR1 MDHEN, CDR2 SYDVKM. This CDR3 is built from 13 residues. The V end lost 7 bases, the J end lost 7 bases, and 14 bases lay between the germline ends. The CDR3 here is CASNPRKGQPQHF. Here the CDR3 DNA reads TGTGCCAGCAACCCCCGTAAGGGGCAGCCCCAGCATTTT.

The CDR3 sequence is CASSAGVGYTEAFF. The CDR3 coding sequence is TGTGCCAGTAGCGCAGGGGTTGGGTACACTGAAGCTTTCTTT. The V and J genes are TRBV19 and TRBJ1-1; possible D gene TRBD1, 6 bases. The germline CDR1 and CDR2 sequences are LNHDA and SQIVND (reference sequence). The CDR3 is 14 amino acids. V was cut by 6 bases and J by 3 bases, with 14 bases left in between.

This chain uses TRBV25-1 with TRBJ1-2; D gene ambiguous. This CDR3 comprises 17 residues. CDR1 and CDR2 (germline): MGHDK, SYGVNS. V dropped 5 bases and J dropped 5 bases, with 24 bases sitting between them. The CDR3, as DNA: TGTGCCAGCAGTCGTCCCTCGTTGAGCGGCCCTCGATATGGCTACACCTTC. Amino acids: CASSRPSLSGPRYGYTF.

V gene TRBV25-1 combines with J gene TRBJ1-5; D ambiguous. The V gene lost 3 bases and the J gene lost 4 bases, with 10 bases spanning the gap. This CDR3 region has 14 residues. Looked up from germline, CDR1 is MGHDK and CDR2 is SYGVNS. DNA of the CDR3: TGTGCCAGCAGTGACAGACTTGGAAATCAGCCCCAGCATTTT. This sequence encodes CASSDRLGNQPQHF.